This T cell receptor beta chain stems from a study of glioma-infiltrating T cells after dendritic cell vaccination listed by TCRdb under 2016. Describing the broader study: The cohort comprised approximately 15 glioblastoma patients from Phase I and II dendritic cell vaccination trials, 9 newly diagnosed and 6 with recurrent disease. Between the early 2000s and the early 2010s, patients were given autologous tumor lysate-pulsed dendritic cell vaccination. To make the vaccine, monocyte-derived dendritic cells were cultured for seven to eight days with IL-4 and GM-CSF and then pulsed overnight with autologous tumor lysate. Three intradermal dendritic cell vaccine injections were administered to patients at biweekly intervals in the arm below the axilla. In glioblastoma patients vaccinated with dendritic cells, deep sequencing of TCR beta CDR3 regions served to measure tumor-infiltrating lymphocyte content and to compare repertoires between tumor and blood. TCR sequencing metrics, including TIL content and tumor-blood repertoire overlap, were correlated with survival after dendritic cell vaccination. General study outcomes and caveats: The response model built on TCR overlap across three groups was characterized as speculative, with prospective validation still needed. No direct relationship between TCR clonality and survival was found, suggesting that a diverse polyclonal response may matter. The cohort was small and heterogeneous, and full blood and tumor sets were available for few patients, with initial-recurrent tumor pairs available for even fewer patients. After dendritic cell vaccination, a higher estimated pretreatment TIL content predicted longer time to progression and longer overall survival.

The germline V gene (reference sequence) yields LNHDA for CDR1 and SQIVND for CDR2. Trimming leaves V shorter by 6 bases and J shorter by 0 bases, with the junction holding 15 bases beyond the gene matches. The CDR3 sequence holds 19 residues, the cysteine and phenylalanine included. Of all the DNA, just the CDR3 is kept, 57 bases in frame from base 1. Selection of patients required sufficient residual fresh-frozen tumor tissue and over two years of available survival data. Although molecular status otherwise differed among the glioblastoma patients, no patient had an isocitrate dehydrogenase mutation. PBMC were collected before vaccination, two weeks after the third vaccination, and at tumor progression when it occurred. The Qiagen DNeasy Blood extraction Kit was used for extraction of genomic DNA. This clone was seen once. It lacks a known antigen. Base qualities are not provided; no much larger clone lies one nucleotide away.

The immunoSEQ assay amplified TCRB CDR3 regions from roughly 2.1 micrograms of genomic DNA, or from all available DNA when less than that amount was available. The multiplex PCR employed 60 forward primers targeting TCR V beta segments and 13 reverse primers targeting J beta segments. To estimate the number of reads per starting template, synthetic control templates were added to each sample at limiting dilution. The Illumina HiSeq System generated sequencing reads of 87 bp. In the source study's methods: PCR and sequencing errors were removed by a nearest neighbor algorithm that merged closely related sequences. TCR overlap was defined as the percentage of unique tumor TCR beta sequences that were also present in the same patient's peripheral blood. Imported from immuneACCESS, the table was reduced by TCRdb to in-frame sequences with V and J called. These copies leave out some clones; in studies compared against another copy, an unresolved V gene accounts for under half, and the cause of the remainder is not known. The V and J calls and the clone size are those of that table, but D and trimming were determined from the DNA. Recorded for this sample are more than 95,000 clones; roughly 79% of them occurred a single time. The top ten clones comprise 12% of the sample.

The rearrangement joined TRBV19 to TRBJ1-5; 9 junctional bases match TRBD1. This TCR was recovered from a human donor with glioblastoma. The material sequenced was blood, taken before dendritic cell vaccination. Read as DNA, the sequence is TGTGCCAGTAGGGGGGGACAGGGACCTACATTTGGTAGCAATCAGCCCCAGCATTTT. This yields the protein CASRGGQGPTFGSNQPQHF.